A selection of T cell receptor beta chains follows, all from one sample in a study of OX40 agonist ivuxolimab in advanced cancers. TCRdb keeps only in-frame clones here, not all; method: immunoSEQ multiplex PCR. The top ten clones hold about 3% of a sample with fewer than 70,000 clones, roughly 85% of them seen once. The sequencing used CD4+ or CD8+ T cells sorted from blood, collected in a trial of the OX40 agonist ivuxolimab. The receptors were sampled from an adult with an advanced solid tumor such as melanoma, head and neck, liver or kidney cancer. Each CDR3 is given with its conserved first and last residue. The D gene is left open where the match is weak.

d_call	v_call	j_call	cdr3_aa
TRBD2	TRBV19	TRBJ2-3	CASSRGTNTQYF
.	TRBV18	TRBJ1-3	CASSPGQGPLSGNTIYF
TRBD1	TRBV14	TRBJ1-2	CASSQDRGRRDYGYTF
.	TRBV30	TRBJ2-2	CAWSSTGELFF
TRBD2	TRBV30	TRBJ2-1	CAWSESRAGGNYNEQFF
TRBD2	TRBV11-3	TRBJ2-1	CASSPSGGARNEQFF
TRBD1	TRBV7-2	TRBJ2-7	CASSPRQGNPEQYF
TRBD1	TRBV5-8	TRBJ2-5	CASSSYGTGEGETQYF
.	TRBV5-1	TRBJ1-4	CASSLQTTNEKLFF
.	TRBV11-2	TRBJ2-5	CASSSPGLGGETQYF
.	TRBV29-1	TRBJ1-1	CSVRTAEAFF
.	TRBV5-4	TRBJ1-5	CASSRGGGISNQPQHF
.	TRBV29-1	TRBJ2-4	CSGIEAKNIQYF
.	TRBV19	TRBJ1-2	CASRTELNYGYTF
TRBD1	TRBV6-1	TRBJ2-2	CAGMAGTGATGELFF
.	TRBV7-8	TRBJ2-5	CASSPGQQETQYF